The sequence of this T cell receptor beta chain was determined in a study of long-term antiretroviral therapy in people with HIV. This clone was detected only a few times. The assay, immunoSEQ v3.0, was run at survey level. Some clones are missing from TCRdb's copy, which holds only in-frame ones; the method was immunoSEQ multiplex PCR. The table has just under 30,000 clones, about 85% seen once. Trimming shortened V by 1 base and J by 2 bases, and 12 bases separated the two germline ends. Per germline, CDR1 SNHLY and CDR2 FYNNEI. The CDR3 extends over 15 amino acids. The clonotype comes from a man aged 50 to 60 with HIV. This sample comprised unsorted PBMCs, obtained approximately 5 years before starting antiretroviral therapy. V is TRBV2 and J is TRBJ2-7, with D hard to call. The CDR3 spells CASSEGQAKTYEQYF. In nucleotides, the CDR3 is TGTGCCAGCAGTGAAGGACAAGCCAAGACCTACGAGCAGTACTTC.